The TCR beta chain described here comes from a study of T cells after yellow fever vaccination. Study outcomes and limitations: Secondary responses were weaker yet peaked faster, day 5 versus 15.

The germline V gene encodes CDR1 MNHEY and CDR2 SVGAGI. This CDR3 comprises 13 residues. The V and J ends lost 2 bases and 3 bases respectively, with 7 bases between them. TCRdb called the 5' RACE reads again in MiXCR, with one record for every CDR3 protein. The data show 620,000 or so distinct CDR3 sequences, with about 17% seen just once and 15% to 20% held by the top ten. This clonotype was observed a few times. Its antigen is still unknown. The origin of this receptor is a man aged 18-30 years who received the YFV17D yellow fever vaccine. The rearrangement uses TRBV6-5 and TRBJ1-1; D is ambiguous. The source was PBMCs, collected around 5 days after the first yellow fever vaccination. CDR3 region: CASSYDQYTEAFF. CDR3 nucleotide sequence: TGTGCCAGCAGTTACGATCAGTACACTGAAGCTTTCTTT.